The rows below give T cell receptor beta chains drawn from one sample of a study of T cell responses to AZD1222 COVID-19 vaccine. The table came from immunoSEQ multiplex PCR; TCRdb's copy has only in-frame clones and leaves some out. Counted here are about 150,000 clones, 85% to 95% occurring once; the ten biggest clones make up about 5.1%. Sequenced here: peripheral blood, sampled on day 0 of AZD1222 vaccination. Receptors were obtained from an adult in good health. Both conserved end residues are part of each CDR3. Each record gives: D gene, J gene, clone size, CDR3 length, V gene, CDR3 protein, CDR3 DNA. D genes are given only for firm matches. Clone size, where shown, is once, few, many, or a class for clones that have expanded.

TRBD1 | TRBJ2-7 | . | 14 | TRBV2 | CASKRDRDAYEQYF | TGTGCCAGCAAGAGGGACAGGGACGCCTACGAGCAGTACTTC
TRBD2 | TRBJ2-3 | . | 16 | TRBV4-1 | CASSQALAVNTDTQYF | TGCGCCAGCAGCCAAGCCCTAGCGGTTAACACAGATACGCAGTATTTT
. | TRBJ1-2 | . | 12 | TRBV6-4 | CASSDGNYGYTF | TGTGCCAGCAGTGACGGGAACTATGGCTACACCTTC
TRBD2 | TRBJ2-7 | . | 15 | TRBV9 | CASSEGTSGSHEQYF | TGTGCCAGCAGCGAGGGGACTAGCGGGAGCCACGAGCAGTACTTC
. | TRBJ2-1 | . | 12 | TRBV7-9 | CASSFGLGEQFF | TGTGCCAGCAGCTTCGGGTTAGGTGAGCAGTTCTTC
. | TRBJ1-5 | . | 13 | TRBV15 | CATSRDAGQPQHF | TGTGCCACCAGCAGAGATGCGGGTCAGCCCCAGCATTTT
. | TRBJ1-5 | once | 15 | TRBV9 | CASSKGRGSNQPQHF | TGTGCCAGCAGCAAAGGAAGGGGTAGCAATCAGCCCCAGCATTTT
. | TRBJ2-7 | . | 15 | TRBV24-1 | CATSDPGREFYEQYF | TGTGCCACCAGTGACCCAGGACGGGAGTTCTACGAGCAGTACTTC
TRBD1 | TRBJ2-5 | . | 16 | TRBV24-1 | CATSAGTGGEGETQYF | TGTGCCACCAGTGCGGGGACAGGGGGCGAGGGGGAGACCCAGTACTTC
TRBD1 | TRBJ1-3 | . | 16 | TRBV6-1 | CASSELGTGFGNTIYF | TGTGCCAGCAGTGAATTGGGGACAGGGTTCGGAAACACCATATATTTT
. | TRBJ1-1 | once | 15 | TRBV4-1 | CASSRGPGAGTEAFF | TGCGCCAGCAGCCGAGGCCCGGGGGCTGGGACTGAAGCTTTCTTT
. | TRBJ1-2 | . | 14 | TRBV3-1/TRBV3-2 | CASSQGTVNYGYTF | TGTGCCAGCAGCCAAGGGACGGTTAACTATGGCTACACCTTC
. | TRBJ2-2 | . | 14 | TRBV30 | CAWSRAHSTGELFF | TGTGCCTGGAGCCGGGCGCACTCCACCGGGGAGCTGTTTTTT
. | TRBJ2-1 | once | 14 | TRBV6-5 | CASSYSRNVNEQFF | TGTGCCAGCAGTTACTCACGTAACGTCAATGAGCAGTTCTTC
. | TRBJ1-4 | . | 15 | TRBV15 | CATSRVEGGNEKLFF | TGTGCCACCAGCAGAGTAGAAGGGGGTAATGAAAAACTGTTTTTT
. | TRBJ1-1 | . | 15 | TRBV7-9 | CASSHPPDGNTEAFF | TGTGCCAGCAGCCACCCTCCGGACGGGAACACTGAAGCTTTCTTT
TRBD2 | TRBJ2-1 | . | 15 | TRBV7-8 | CASSLRLAGGSEQFF | TGTGCCAGCAGCTTACGTCTAGCGGGAGGGAGTGAGCAGTTCTTC
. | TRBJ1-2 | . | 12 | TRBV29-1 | CSVETDNYGYTF | TGCAGCGTTGAAACTGATAACTATGGCTACACCTTC
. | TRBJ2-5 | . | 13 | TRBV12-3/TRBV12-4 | CASRLGGWETQYF | TGTGCCAGCAGGCTCGGGGGTTGGGAGACCCAGTACTTC
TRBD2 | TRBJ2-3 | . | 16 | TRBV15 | CATSRVAGGGTDTQYF | TGTGCCACCAGCAGAGTAGCGGGAGGGGGCACAGATACGCAGTATTTT
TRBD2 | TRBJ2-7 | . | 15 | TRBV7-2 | CASSPSSGLTYEQYF | TGTGCCAGCAGCCCCTCTAGCGGACTAACCTACGAGCAGTACTTC
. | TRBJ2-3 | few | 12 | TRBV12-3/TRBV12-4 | CASSFSGYTQYF | TGTGCCAGCAGTTTTTCCGGTTATACGCAGTATTTT
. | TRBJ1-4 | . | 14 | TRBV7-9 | CASSARATNEKLFF | TGTGCCAGCAGCGCCAGGGCCACTAATGAAAAACTGTTTTTT
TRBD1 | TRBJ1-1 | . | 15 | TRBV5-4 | CASSLAGQGKTEAFF | TGTGCCAGCAGCTTGGCGGGACAGGGGAAAACTGAAGCTTTCTTT
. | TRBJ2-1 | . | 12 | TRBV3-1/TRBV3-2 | CASSRVYNEQFF | TGTGCCAGCAGCCGAGTCTACAATGAGCAGTTCTTC
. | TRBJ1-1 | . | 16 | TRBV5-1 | CASSPDGLDRTAEAFF | TGCGCCAGCAGCCCGGACGGGTTAGATCGAACGGCTGAAGCTTTCTTT
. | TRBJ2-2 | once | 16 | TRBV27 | CASNAIGTGNTGELFF | TGTGCCAGCAACGCGATTGGGACGGGGAACACCGGGGAGCTGTTTTTT
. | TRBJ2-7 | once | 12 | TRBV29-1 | CSVQGLPYEQYF | TGCAGCGTCCAGGGTCTTCCTTACGAGCAGTACTTC
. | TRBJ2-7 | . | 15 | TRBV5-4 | CASSPRGRFSYEQYF | TGTGCCAGCAGCCCCCGGGGGAGGTTTTCCTACGAGCAGTACTTC
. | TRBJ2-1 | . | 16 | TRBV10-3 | CAISESTFSGYNEQFF | TGTGCCATCAGTGAGTCCACCTTTAGCGGATACAATGAGCAGTTCTTC
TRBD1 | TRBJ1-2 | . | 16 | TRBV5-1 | CASSNGYGQGAQGYTF | TGCGCCAGCAGCAACGGTTACGGACAGGGGGCACAAGGCTACACCTTC
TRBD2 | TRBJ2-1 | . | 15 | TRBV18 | CASSYGRASYNEQFF | TGTGCCAGCTCATACGGGAGGGCGTCCTACAATGAGCAGTTCTTC
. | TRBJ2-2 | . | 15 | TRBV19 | CATLSRDGNTGELFF | TGTGCCACCCTATCCCGGGACGGGAACACCGGGGAGCTGTTTTTT
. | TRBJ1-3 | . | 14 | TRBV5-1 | CASSSDNSGNTIYF | TGCGCCAGCAGCTCTGACAACTCTGGAAACACCATATATTTT
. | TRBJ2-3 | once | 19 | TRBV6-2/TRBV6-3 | CASSYSLRETLASTDTQYF | TGTGCCAGCAGTTACAGTCTCCGGGAGACCCTTGCTAGCACAGATACGCAGTATTTT
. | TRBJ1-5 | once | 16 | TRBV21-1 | CASSRLQGGSNQPQHF | TGTGCCAGCAGCAGGCTACAGGGAGGGAGCAATCAGCCCCAGCATTTT
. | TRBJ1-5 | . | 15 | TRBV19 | CASRGGKGSNQPQHF | TGTGCCAGTAGAGGGGGGAAGGGTAGCAATCAGCCCCAGCATTTT
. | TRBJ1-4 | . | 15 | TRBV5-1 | CASSRTLGRDEKLFF | TGCGCCAGCAGCCGAACCTTAGGGAGGGATGAAAAACTGTTTTTT
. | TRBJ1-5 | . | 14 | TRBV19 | CASSIDGSNQPQHF | TGTGCCAGTAGTATAGATGGGTCCAATCAGCCCCAGCATTTT
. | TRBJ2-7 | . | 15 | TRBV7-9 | CASSLGTARSYEQYF | TGTGCCAGCAGCTTAGGGACAGCGCGCTCCTACGAGCAGTACTTC
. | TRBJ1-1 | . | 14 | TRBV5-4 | CASSLDSAASEAFF | TGTGCCAGCAGCTTGGATTCTGCGGCTTCTGAAGCTTTCTTT
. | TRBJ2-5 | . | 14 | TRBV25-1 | CASSEQTGQETQYF | TGTGCCAGCAGTGAACAGACAGGTCAAGAGACCCAGTACTTC
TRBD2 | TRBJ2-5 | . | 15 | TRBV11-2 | CASSLASGGEETQYF | TGTGCCAGCAGCTTGGCTAGCGGGGGGGAAGAGACCCAGTACTTC
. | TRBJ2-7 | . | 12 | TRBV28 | CASSRDLYEQYF | TGTGCCAGCTCCCGGGACCTTTACGAGCAGTACTTC
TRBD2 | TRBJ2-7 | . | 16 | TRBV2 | CASSGAWTSGSYEQYF | TGTGCCAGCAGTGGTGCCTGGACTAGCGGGAGTTACGAGCAGTACTTC
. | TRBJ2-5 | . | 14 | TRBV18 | CASSHGHLQETQYF | TGTGCCAGCTCACACGGACACTTACAAGAGACCCAGTACTTC
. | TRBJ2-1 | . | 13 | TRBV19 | CASSITAYNEQFF | TGTGCCAGTAGTATTACCGCCTACAATGAGCAGTTCTTC
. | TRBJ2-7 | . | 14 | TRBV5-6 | CASSLGSSDYEQYF | TGTGCCAGCAGCTTGGGCTCTAGCGACTACGAGCAGTACTTC
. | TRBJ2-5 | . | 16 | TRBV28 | CASSSGGRGDQETQYF | TGTGCCAGCAGTTCAGGTGGCAGGGGGGATCAAGAGACCCAGTACTTC
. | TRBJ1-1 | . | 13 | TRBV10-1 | CASSEGTYTEAFF | TGCGCCAGCAGTGAAGGCACTTACACTGAAGCTTTCTTT
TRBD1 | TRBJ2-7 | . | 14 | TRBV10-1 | CASSRWTGSYEQYF | TGCGCCAGCAGCCGTTGGACAGGTTCCTACGAGCAGTACTTC
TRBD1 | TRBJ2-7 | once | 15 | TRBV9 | CASSGGQGPSYEQYF | TGTGCCAGCAGCGGTGGACAGGGGCCTTCCTACGAGCAGTACTTC
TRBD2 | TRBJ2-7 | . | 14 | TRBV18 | CASSPRYGEGEQYF | TGTGCCAGCTCACCACGCTACGGGGAGGGCGAGCAGTACTTC
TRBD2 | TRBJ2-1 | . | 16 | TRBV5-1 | CASSLSGESSYNEQFF | TGCGCCAGCAGCTTGAGCGGGGAAAGCTCCTACAATGAGCAGTTCTTC
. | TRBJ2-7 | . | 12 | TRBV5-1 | CASSIRGDEQYF | TGCGCCAGCAGCATAAGGGGGGACGAGCAGTACTTC
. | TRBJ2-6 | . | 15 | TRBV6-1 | CASSEAGSGANVLTF | TGTGCCAGCAGTGAGGCGGGGTCTGGGGCCAACGTCCTGACTTTC